A selection of T cell receptor beta chains follows, all from one sample in a study of cytomegalovirus exposure and HLA in healthy donors. Sequencing used immunoSEQ multiplex PCR; TCRdb keeps in-frame clones, though not all of them. This sample contains 50,000 or so clones. The material sequenced was PBMCs. These receptors originate from a woman aged 60-75 years in good health and CMV-seropositive. Each CDR3 is given with its conserved first and last residue. The D gene is left open where the match is weak.

>TRBJ2-7|TRBV5-1|-|14
CASSRGQPPWEQYF
TGCGCCAGCAGCCGTGGACAGCCGCCCTGGGAGCAGTACTTC
>TRBJ2-3|TRBV6-5|TRBD1|16
CASSFAGTGGTDKQYF
TGTGCCAGCAGTTTCGCCGGGACAGGGGGCACAGATAAGCAGTATTTT
>TRBJ2-7|TRBV9|TRBD1|15
CASRAGTGNSYEQYF
TGTGCCAGCAGGGCCGGGACAGGAAACTCCTACGAGCAGTACTTC
>TRBJ1-2|TRBV2|TRBD1|12
CASEQGARGYTF
TGTGCCAGCGAGCAGGGGGCGCGGGGCTACACCTTC
>TRBJ2-7|TRBV18|TRBD1|14
CASSPLRDSYEQYF
TGTGCCAGCTCACCCCTTCGGGACAGCTACGAGCAGTACTTC
>TRBJ1-2|TRBV7-8|-|12
CASAGNNYGYTF
TGTGCCAGCGCGGGGAACAACTATGGCTACACCTTC
>TRBJ2-1|TRBV6-1|-|14
CASSEEGRWDEQFF
TGTGCCAGCAGTGAAGAGGGGCGTTGGGATGAGCAGTTCTTC
>TRBJ1-2|TRBV5-6|-|15
CASSVNRATVYGYTF
TGTGCCAGCAGCGTAAACAGGGCGACGGTCTATGGCTACACCTTC
>TRBJ2-1|TRBV19|-|12
CASSIDSHEQFF
TGTGCCAGTAGTATTGACAGTCATGAGCAGTTCTTC
>TRBJ2-7|TRBV7-9|-|13
CASSLVSSYEQYF
TGTGCCAGCAGCTTAGTCTCTTCCTACGAGCAGTACTTC
>TRBJ2-3|TRBV5-1|-|14
CASSLAIPGDTQYF
TGCGCCAGCAGCTTGGCGATTCCAGGGGATACGCAGTATTTT
>TRBJ2-2|TRBV4-3|TRBD2|19
CASRGLPSSGGAYTGELFF
TGCGCCAGCAGAGGACTGCCGTCTAGCGGGGGGGCGTACACCGGGGAGCTGTTTTTT
>TRBJ2-7|TRBV5-1|TRBD2|15
CASSLAAGGTYEQYF
TGCGCCAGCAGCTTAGCAGCGGGGGGCACCTACGAGCAGTACTTC
>TRBJ2-1|TRBV5-1|TRBD2|19
CASSLAASGGGSSYNEQFF
TGCGCCAGCAGCTTGGCGGCTAGCGGGGGGGGGAGCTCCTACAATGAGCAGTTCTTC
>TRBJ1-6|TRBV6-6|TRBD1|16
CASSKQGTGGDSPLHF
TGTGCCAGCAGTAAACAGGGGACAGGTGGGGATTCACCCCTCCACTTT
>TRBJ2-2|TRBV7-9|TRBD2|14
CASSFAGGSRELFF
TGTGCCAGCAGCTTTGCGGGGGGAAGTCGGGAGCTGTTTTTT
>TRBJ2-4|TRBV29-1|-|11
CSVEDSSIQYF
TGCAGCGTTGAAGATAGTTCCATTCAGTACTTC
>TRBJ2-2|TRBV28|TRBD2|14
CASRTSPNTGELFF
TGTGCCAGCAGGACTAGCCCGAACACCGGGGAGCTGTTTTTT
>TRBJ2-7|TRBV15|TRBD1|17
CATSRAAGGQNSYEQYF
TGTGCCACCAGCAGGGCCGCAGGGGGACAGAACAGCTACGAGCAGTACTTC
>TRBJ2-1|TRBV5-1|TRBD2|15
CASSLRLAGGNEQFF
TGCGCCAGCAGCTTGAGGCTAGCGGGGGGGAATGAGCAGTTCTTC
>TRBJ2-7|TRBV7-2|-|15
CASSEEIGGGWEQYF
TGTGCCAGCAGCGAAGAGATAGGGGGTGGTTGGGAGCAGTACTTC
>TRBJ2-1|TRBV5-1|TRBD2|15
CASSRGGGSYNEQFF
TGCGCCAGCAGCCGGGGCGGGGGCTCCTACAATGAGCAGTTCTTC